This T cell receptor (beta chain) was identified in a study of cytomegalovirus exposure and HLA in healthy donors. Overall study results and limits: Researchers reportedly found TCR beta sequences accurately predicted most subjects' HLA-A and HLA-B alleles. The study labeled fewer than 200 TCR beta chains cytomegalovirus-associated.

Researchers ran the PCR with 60 Vbeta and 13 Jbeta primers. TCRdb's table, derived via immunoSEQ multiplex PCR, lists solely in-frame clones and lacks some. The data contain 200,000 or so clones, over 80% of them singletons. Trimming removed 5 bases from V and 2 bases from J; junction bases left unmatched: 19. Per the germline V gene, CDR1 is SGHVS and CDR2 is FQNEAQ. The length of the CDR3 is 19 residues. Turning to this clone: As yet, its antigen is unknown.

The source is a man aged 30 to 39 in good health and CMV-seronegative. The chain links TRBV7-8 to TRBJ2-7; 9 bases are a match to TRBD1. Sample: PBMCs. CDR3 protein: CASSLAWGKGDRVTYEQYF. In nucleotides, the CDR3 is TGTGCCAGCAGCCTCGCTTGGGGGAAGGGGGACAGGGTGACCTACGAGCAGTACTTC.